One sample yielded the 30 T cell receptor beta chains listed below, sequenced in a study of blood T cell repertoires in COVID-19. The repertoire was sequenced with immunoSEQ multiplex PCR; TCRdb's copy has only in-frame clones and lacks some. The data hold about 670,000 clones, with more than 80% observed a single time. Sequencing was performed on peripheral blood. The receptors come from a woman between 18 and 29 years old with acute or convalescent COVID-19.

The chain uses TRBV21-1 and TRBJ1-4. TRBV21-1 has pseudogene status. The CDR3 has 16 residues. The CDR3 nucleotides read TGTGCCAGCAGCAAAGGGAGCACGTCAACTAATGAAAAACTGTTTTTT. This translates into CASSKGSTSTNEKLFF.

The chain recombines TRBV11-2 with TRBJ2-7; a weak D match, TRBD2 (5 bases). CDR3 length: 17 residues. In germline, CDR1 is SGHAT, CDR2 FQNNGV. V lost 6 bases and J 0 bases, leaving 21 bases between the germline ends. The CDR3 DNA reads as TGTGCCAGCAGTTCTGTCTTGGGTCCAGCGGACTCCTACGAGCAGTACTTC. This translates into CASSSVLGPADSYEQYF.

A word on this clone: Other DNA sequences in the sample encode the same CDR3. The chain joins TRBV9 to TRBJ1-3, with unresolved D. Germline values: CDR1 SGDLS, CDR2 YYNGEE. Trimming cost V 0 bases and J 3 bases, with 7 bases left between them. The CDR3 sequence is 14 residues long. The CDR3 DNA reads as TGTGCCAGCAGCGTAGCTACGGGTGGAAACACCATATATTTT. Its protein product is CASSVATGGNTIYF.

This clone has a single count. The V call is TRBV4-3, the J call TRBJ2-4; 11 bases are a match to TRBD2. The CDR3 length is 21 residues. CDR1 LGHNA and CDR2 YSLEER come from the germline V gene. J gave up 1 base and V 0 bases, and 14 bases lay outside the gene matches. The CDR3 reads CASSQEKGLAGGRRAKNIQYF. For the CDR3, the DNA is TGCGCCAGCAGCCAAGAGAAGGGGCTAGCGGGGGGACGGCGGGCCAAAAACATTCAGTACTTC.

The V gene is TRBV11-2, the J gene TRBJ2-7, with D tentatively TRBD2 (7 bases). In germline, CDR1 is SGHAT, CDR2 FQNNGV. Trimming pared 3 bases from V and 6 bases from J, leaving 18 bases between. This CDR3 comprises 15 residues. CDR3 nucleotides: TGTGCCAGCAGCTTCCGAGGGGGGGCTTCCGGCGAGCAGTACTTC. Encoded protein: CASSFRGGASGEQYF.

The chain combines TRBV6-5 with TRBJ1-2, with 8 nucleotides matching TRBD1. The CDR3 loop spans 15 amino acids. CDR1 and CDR2 (germline): MNHEY, SVGAGI. V lost 4 bases to trimming and J lost 4 bases; unmatched junction nucleotides: 8. DNA for the CDR3: TGTGCCAGCAGTTCTACGACAGGGGATCTCTATGGCTACACCTTC. Amino acids: CASSSTTGDLYGYTF.

This clone was recorded once. This chain joins TRBV4-1 and TRBJ2-7; TRBD1 matches at 9 bases. The germline gives CDR1 MGHRA, CDR2 YSYEKL. CDR3 length equals 14 residues. Trimming took 5 bases from V and 12 from J; bases not matched to a gene: 14. In DNA form, the CDR3 reads TGCGCCAGCAGCTCGGGGGTCTACAGGGGGCGACGGTACTTC. This sequence encodes CASSSGVYRGRRYF.

The chain combines TRBV9 with TRBJ2-3; D is possibly TRBD1 (5 bases). The germline V gene encodes CDR1 SGDLS and CDR2 YYNGEE. Trimming left V 4 bases short and J 6 bases short, with 21 bases between. The CDR3 runs to 16 residues. CDR3 sequence (DNA): TGTGCCAGCAGCAGCGTAGGTAGGGGCAGCCCGGATACGCAGTATTTT. It yields the protein CASSSVGRGSPDTQYF.

The V gene is TRBV30, the J gene TRBJ2-1, with D tentatively TRBD1 (6 bases). The CDR3 runs to 14 residues. The germline V gene has CDR1 GTSNPN and CDR2 SVGIG (reference sequence). V lost 2 bases, J lost 2 bases, and 10 bases lay in between. CDR3 sequence: CAWSRGYTYNEQFF. The CDR3 bases are TGTGCCTGGAGTAGGGGGTACACCTACAATGAGCAGTTCTTC.

The chain links TRBV30 to TRBJ1-5, with D unresolved. V dropped 2 bases and J dropped 4 bases, with 12 bases sitting between them. The germline V gene has CDR1 GTSNPN and CDR2 SVGIG (reference sequence). The CDR3 runs 14 residues. CDR3 region: CAWSTDTVNQPQHF. CDR3 in DNA: TGTGCCTGGAGTACCGACACCGTAAATCAGCCCCAGCATTTT.

The chain is built from TRBV28 and TRBJ2-7, with D uncertain. The CDR3 consists of 12 residues. Germline values: CDR1 MDHEN, CDR2 SYDVKM. V was shortened by 6 bases and J by 0 bases, with 6 bases between the two germline ends. CDR3 nucleotide sequence: TGTGCCAGCAGCCTAAGCTCCTACGAGCAGTACTTC. Translated, it gives CASSLSSYEQYF.

The J gene is TRBJ2-2, the V gene TRBV6-4; 7 bases agree with TRBD1. Germline-derived CDR1 and CDR2 are MRHNA and SNTAGT. With V trimmed by 2 bases and J by 3 bases, 0 bases remained unmatched. This CDR3 contains 14 residues. CDR3 amino acids: CASSDRGHTGELFF. CDR3 in DNA: TGTGCCAGCAGTGACAGGGGGCACACCGGGGAGCTGTTTTTT.

The gene calls are TRBV4-1 and TRBJ2-2; TRBD1 aligns across 11 bases. The CDR3 loop spans 21 amino acids. J gave up 2 bases and V 4 bases, and 18 bases lay outside the gene matches. Per germline, CDR1 MGHRA and CDR2 YSYEKL. This CDR3 reads CASSRVPDRGQGRGNTGELFF. The CDR3 coding sequence is TGCGCCAGCAGCCGAGTTCCGGACAGGGGGCAAGGTCGGGGAAACACCGGGGAGCTGTTTTTT.

This clone was detected only once. This chain joins TRBV7-8 and TRBJ1-6, with 9 bases lining up with TRBD1. The CDR3 length is 18 residues. Germline V lookup: CDR1 SGHVS, CDR2 FQNEAQ. Trimming removed 3 bases from V and 8 bases from J; junction bases left unmatched: 14. The chain's CDR3 is CASSLDVDLDRGYSPLHF. DNA of the CDR3: TGTGCCAGCAGCTTGGACGTGGACCTCGACAGGGGGTATTCACCCCTCCACTTT.

The gene calls are TRBV13 and TRBJ1-1; 9 nucleotides agree with TRBD1. This CDR3 comprises 16 residues. CDR1 is PRHDT, CDR2 FYEKMQ, per germline (reference sequence). V dropped 1 base and J dropped 1; count of bases not matched to a gene: 4. CDR3 loop: CASSLVGQGENTEAFF. The DNA for the CDR3 is TGTGCCAGCAGCTTAGTGGGACAGGGCGAGAACACTGAAGCTTTCTTT. The variable domain in full, with the rest retrieved from reference TRBV13 and TRBJ1-1, is AAGVIQSPRHLIKEKRETATLKCYPIPRHDTVYWYQQGPGQDPQFLISFYEKMQSDKGSIPDRFSAQQFSDYHSELNMSSLELGDSALYFCASSLVGQGENTEAFFGQGTRLTVV.

The CDR3 loop reads CASSPKPPGQGHNEQFF. CDR3 nucleotide sequence: TGTGCCAGCAGCCCCAAACCCCCGGGACAGGGACACAATGAGCAGTTCTTC. The V call is TRBV7-6, the J call TRBJ2-1, with 9 bases lining up with TRBD1. The CDR3 contains 17 residues. Germline V lookup: CDR1 SGHVS, CDR2 FNYEAQ. V shed 5 bases, J shed 5 bases, and the junction held 13 bases outside the gene matches.

The chain has TRBV3-1 (or the pseudogene TRBV3-2) and TRBJ2-7, with a possible D match to TRBD1 (5 bases). This CDR3 is built from 15 residues. Germline lookup yields CDR1 LGHDT and CDR2 YNNKEL (reference sequence). V was pared by 0 bases and J by 4 bases, with 13 bases between. The DNA of the CDR3 is TGTGCCAGCAGCCAAGAAAGGGGTACGTGGTACGAGCAGTACTTC. Amino acids: CASSQERGTWYEQYF.

The chain combines TRBV7-9 with TRBJ1-4, with 8 bases fitting TRBD1. Germline V gene lookup returns CDR1 SEHNR and CDR2 FQNEAQ (reference sequence). This CDR3 is built from 14 residues. Trimming removed 8 bases from V and 7 bases from J; junction bases left unmatched: 9. CDR3 DNA: TGTGCCAGCGCCGAGCCAGGGGGCAGTGAAAAACTGTTTTTT. Its protein is CASAEPGGSEKLFF.

The chain carries TRBV7-9 and TRBJ2-3; 7 bases map to TRBD1. This CDR3 is built from 14 residues. V lost 1 base to trimming and J lost 5 bases; unmatched junction nucleotides: 3. Germline-derived CDR1 and CDR2 are SEHNR and FQNEAQ (reference sequence). The CDR3 DNA reads as TGTGCCAGCAGCTTAGGAAGGGGGCGAGATACGCAGTATTTT. This codes for CASSLGRGRDTQYF.

V gene TRBV6-2 or TRBV6-3 combines with J gene TRBJ2-1, with 7 bases that match TRBD1. Germline CDR1 MNHEY, CDR2 SVGEGT. The CDR3 has 15 residues. The V gene end was trimmed by 6 bases and the J gene end by 0 bases; junction bases not matched to a gene: 5. CDR3 amino acids: CASSDGTVSYNEQFF. In DNA form, the CDR3 reads TGTGCCAGCAGCGACGGGACAGTCTCCTACAATGAGCAGTTCTTC.

The chain couples TRBV19 to TRBJ1-5; TRBD1 is a possible D gene (5 bases). The CDR3 sequence is 15 residues long. The V end was cut by 5 bases, the J end by 3 bases, with 14 bases between. The germline CDR1 and CDR2 sequences are LNHDA and SQIVND (reference sequence). The CDR3 spells CASSSQTVLNQPQHF. As DNA, the CDR3 is TGTGCCAGTAGTTCCCAGACAGTTCTCAATCAGCCCCAGCATTTT.

The chain links TRBV29-1 to TRBJ2-2, with 7 bases that match TRBD1. Germline assignment: CDR1 SQVTM and CDR2 ANQGSEA. Trimming at V came to 5 bases and at J to 5 bases, leaving 11 bases not matched to a gene. CDR3 length: 15 amino acids. CDR3 sequence reads: CSVSPTGKFTGELFF. The CDR3, as DNA: TGCAGCGTTTCCCCGACAGGGAAGTTTACCGGGGAGCTGTTTTTT.

This clone was detected once. The V and J genes are TRBV6-6 and TRBJ1-6; 10 bases match TRBD1. The CDR3 sequence is 16 residues long. The V gene end was trimmed by 4 bases and the J gene end by 10 bases; junction bases not matched to a gene: 10. Germline CDR1 MNHNY, CDR2 SVGAGI (reference sequence). The chain's CDR3 is CASSSQTGGWGSPLHF. The CDR3 DNA is TGTGCCAGCAGTTCCCAGACAGGGGGCTGGGGATCACCCCTCCACTTT.

The CDR3 nucleotides read TGTGCCAGCAGTTACGGCGAATCTTCGGGGACTGAAGCTTTCTTT. It translates to CASSYGESSGTEAFF. The chain recombines TRBV6-2 or TRBV6-3 with TRBJ1-1; D call uncertain. Germline assignment: CDR1 MNHEY and CDR2 SVGEGT. Trimming took off 2 bases at V and 5 bases at J, with 15 bases between the two ends. The CDR3 loop spans 15 amino acids.

CDR3 in amino acids: CASSFRDREGSVGTEAFF. The CDR3 DNA reads TGCGCCAGCAGCTTCCGGGACAGGGAGGGGTCGGTCGGGACTGAAGCTTTCTTT. The V and J genes are TRBV5-1 and TRBJ1-1; 9 nucleotides match TRBD1. The V gene's germline CDR1 is SGHRS and CDR2 YFSETQ. V lost 2 bases, J lost 5 bases, and 16 bases stayed unmatched. The CDR3 contains 18 residues.

This clone came up once. The chain combines TRBV24-1 with TRBJ2-7, with 7 nucleotides matching TRBD1. The germline gives CDR1 KGHDR, CDR2 SFDVKD. The CDR3 totals 14 residues. The J segment lost 4 bases and the V segment lost 2 bases, leaving 4 bases of the junction unmatched. CDR3 residues: CATSDSGTAYEQYF. Written as DNA, the CDR3 is TGTGCCACCAGTGATTCCGGGACAGCTTACGAGCAGTACTTC.

There are a few counts of this clone. This rearrangement joins TRBV6-6 to TRBJ2-2, with D possibly matching TRBD1 (6 bases). Between the trimmed V and J ends, which lost 6 bases and 5 bases, there was a span of 19 bases. The CDR3 extends over 16 amino acids. CDR1 and CDR2 from the germline V gene are MNHNY and SVGAGI (reference sequence). CDR3 sequence: CASSEGDVFWTGELFF. The CDR3 DNA is TGTGCCAGCAGCGAGGGGGACGTATTTTGGACCGGGGAGCTGTTTTTT.

The chain recombines TRBV5-5 with TRBJ2-2, with no clear D. CDR1 SGHKS and CDR2 YYEKEE come from the germline V gene (reference sequence). Trimming took off 1 base at V and 0 bases at J, with 7 bases between the two ends. The CDR3 is made up of 15 amino acids. CDR3: CASSLTATNTGELFF. The DNA for the CDR3 is TGTGCCAGCAGCTTGACAGCTACGAACACCGGGGAGCTGTTTTTT.

V and J are TRBV7-3 and TRBJ2-2; possible D gene TRBD2, 6 bases. Trimming took 0 bases from V and 2 from J, leaving 22 bases between them. Germline V lookup: CDR1 SGHTA, CDR2 FQGTGA. The CDR3 covers 20 residues. This chain's CDR3 is CASSLTPAAAVAVNTGELFF. The CDR3 DNA reads TGTGCCAGCAGCTTAACACCCGCCGCCGCGGTAGCGGTTAACACCGGGGAGCTGTTTTTT.

Concerning this clone itself: Other DNA sequences in the sample encode the same CDR3. V gene TRBV7-9 combines with J gene TRBJ1-2, with a weak D call TRBD1 (6 bases). CDR1 is SEHNR and CDR2 is FQNEAQ in the germline V gene (reference sequence). The CDR3 covers 13 residues. V was shortened by 5 bases and J by 2 bases, with 9 bases between the two germline ends. CDR3 DNA: TGTGCCAGCAGCCGGGACACCAACTATGGCTACACCTTC. Protein sequence: CASSRDTNYGYTF.